Sequencing of this T cell receptor (beta chain) was carried out in a study of T cells and Merkel cell carcinoma outcomes. Broader study findings: In Merkel cell carcinoma, repertoire and T-cell density reportedly predicted outcomes.

Trimming left V 2 bases short and J 7 bases short, with 13 bases between. The CDR3 sequence is 14 residues long. Germline CDR1 reads SGHRS; CDR2 reads YFSETQ. Here immunoSEQ multiplex PCR was the method, and the copy in TCRdb shows in-frame clones only, minus some. The sample has several thousand clones; 70% to 80% are singletons. For this clone: Its specificity is unknown.

The V gene is TRBV5-1, the J gene TRBJ2-1; either TRBD1 or TRBD2 may supply D (5 bases each). The sequencing sample was made of tumor tissue from Merkel cell carcinoma. This receptor was taken from a human donor with Merkel cell carcinoma. DNA of the CDR3: TGCGCCAGCAGCTTAGGAGGCAGGGTAAATGAGCAGTTCTTC. Translating it yields CASSLGGRVNEQFF.